Given below is one TCR beta chain in context. As originally analysed: Reference gene primer amplification gave nucleated cell count estimates. The data were produced by immunoSEQ multiplex PCR, yet TCRdb's version contains in-frame clones alone and is incomplete. That table gives V, J and clone size, and the DNA gave D and trimming. This table has 290,000 or so clones, 65% to 90% appearing once. The CDR3 consists of 14 residues. V lost 5 bases and J 3 bases, leaving 11 bases between the germline ends. The germline CDR1 and CDR2 sequences are SNHLY and FYNNEI. The sample comes from a study of blood T cell repertoires in COVID-19. Study information: T cells, B-cell-depleted T cells, or PBMCs supplied cDNA or gDNA.

This clonotype was sampled from a man aged 45-65 years with active or convalescent COVID-19. Material for sequencing was peripheral blood. V usage is TRBV2 and J usage is TRBJ1-5; no clear D gene. The CDR3 here is CASSPSPPNQPQHF. CDR3 sequence (DNA): TGTGCCAGCAGTCCGAGTCCCCCCAATCAGCCCCAGCATTTT.